The clone carrying this TCR beta chain was counted a single time. Method: immunoSEQ multiplex PCR; TCRdb's copy keeps in-frame clones and lacks some. The data contain approximately 240,000 clones, roughly 84% of them seen just once; the ten biggest clones take up 3% to 3.5%. Trimming removed 6 bases from V and 6 bases from J, with 14 bases in between. The CDR3 is 13 amino acids. The sample comes from a study of blood T cell repertoires in COVID-19. Study-level background: COVID-19 samples collected from the United States, Italy and Spain covered acute and convalescent phases.

This sequence joins TRBV12-3 or TRBV12-4 and TRBJ1-2; no definite D call. The specimen sequenced was peripheral blood. The receptor was isolated from a woman in her twenties or thirties who had recovered from COVID-19. CDR3 sequence: CASSPFGADGYTF. DNA of the CDR3: TGTGCCAGCAGCCCCTTTGGTGCGGATGGCTACACCTTC.